This section outlines one T cell receptor (beta chain) sequence together with its context. Its cognate antigen is unknown. The data belong to a study of beta chain features in type 1 diabetes. General observations from the study: Type 1 diabetes patients showed a moderate but significant shortening of TCRB CDR3s in all four CD4+ subsets.

Expressed TCRB transcripts were sequenced because the entire RNA isolate underwent reverse transcription. The repertoire was sequenced with immunoSEQ multiplex PCR; TCRdb's copy has only in-frame clones and lacks some. The top ten clones hold over 0.95% of a sample with 20,000 to 25,000 clones, 68% of them seen once. The material sequenced was stem cell memory CD4+ T cells from blood. The TCR was taken from a woman aged 40 to 50 with type 1 diabetes.

The CDR3 reads CASSPGQNYGYTF. Here the CDR3 DNA reads TGTGCCAGCAGCCCGGGACAGAACTATGGCTACACCTTC. V usage is TRBV7-8 and J usage is TRBJ1-2, with TRBD1 identical over 7 bases. The CDR3 contains 13 residues. Germline-derived CDR1 and CDR2 are SGHVS and FQNEAQ. The V and J ends lost 5 bases and 2 bases, in that order; junction bases with no gene match: 2.